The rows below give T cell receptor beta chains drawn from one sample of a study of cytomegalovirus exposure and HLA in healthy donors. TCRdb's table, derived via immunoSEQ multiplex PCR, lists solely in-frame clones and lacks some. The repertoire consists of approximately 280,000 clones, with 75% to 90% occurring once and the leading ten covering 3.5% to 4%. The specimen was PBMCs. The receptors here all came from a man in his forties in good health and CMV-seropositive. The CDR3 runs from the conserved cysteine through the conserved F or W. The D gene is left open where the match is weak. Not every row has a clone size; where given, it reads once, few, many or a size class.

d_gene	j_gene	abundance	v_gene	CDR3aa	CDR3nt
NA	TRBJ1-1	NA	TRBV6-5	CASSEGRDTEAFF	TGTGCCAGCAGTGAAGGCCGGGACACTGAAGCTTTCTTT
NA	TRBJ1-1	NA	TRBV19	CASSINTNTEAFF	TGTGCCAGTAGTATCAACACGAACACTGAAGCTTTCTTT
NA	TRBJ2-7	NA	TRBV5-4	CASSLEGDYEQYF	TGTGCCAGCAGCTTGGAGGGGGACTACGAGCAGTACTTC
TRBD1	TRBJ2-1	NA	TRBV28	CASSFGTGLYNEQFF	TGTGCCAGCAGTTTCGGGACAGGGTTATACAATGAGCAGTTCTTC
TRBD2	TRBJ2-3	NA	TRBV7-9	CASSLVLVGGADTQYF	TGTGCCAGCAGCTTAGTACTCGTGGGAGGGGCAGATACGCAGTATTTT
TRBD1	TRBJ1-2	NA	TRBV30	CAWSVEIVLSGGDYGYTF	TGTGCCTGGAGTGTAGAGATCGTTTTGTCAGGGGGAGACTATGGCTACACCTTC
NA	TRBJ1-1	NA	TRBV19	CASSIVGGARTEAFF	TGTGCCAGTAGTATAGTTGGGGGGGCTAGGACTGAAGCTTTCTTT
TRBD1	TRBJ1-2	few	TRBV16	CASSPRQGDGYTF	TGTGCCAGCAGCCCGCGACAGGGAGACGGCTACACCTTC
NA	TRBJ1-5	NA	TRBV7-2	CASSLELRGGAHQPQHF	TGTGCCAGCAGCTTGGAACTCAGGGGTGGGGCGCATCAGCCCCAGCATTTT
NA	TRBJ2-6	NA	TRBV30	CAWGEFGANVLTF	TGTGCCTGGGGGGAGTTCGGGGCCAACGTCCTGACTTTC
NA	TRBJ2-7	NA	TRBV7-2	CASSSQGSEQYF	TGTGCCAGCAGCTCCCAGGGTTCCGAGCAGTACTTC
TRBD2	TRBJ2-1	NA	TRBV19	CASRTSGRGSYNEQFF	TGTGCCAGTAGGACTAGCGGGAGGGGATCCTACAATGAGCAGTTCTTC
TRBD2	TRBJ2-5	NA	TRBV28	CASSTREANQQETQYF	TGTGCCAGCAGTACTCGGGAGGCTAACCAACAAGAGACCCAGTACTTC
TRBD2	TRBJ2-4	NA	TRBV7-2	CASSPLAGVGGRNIQYF	TGTGCCAGCAGCCCTTTAGCGGGAGTAGGCGGGAGAAACATTCAGTACTTC
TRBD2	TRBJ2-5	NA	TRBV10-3	CAISEPGLAETQYF	TGTGCCATCAGTGAGCCAGGACTAGCGGAGACCCAGTACTTC
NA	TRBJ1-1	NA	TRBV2	CASSVQGNTEAFF	TGTGCCAGCAGTGTACAGGGAAACACTGAAGCTTTCTTT
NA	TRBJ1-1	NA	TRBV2	CASTSTEMNTEAFF	TGTGCCAGCACCTCGACAGAGATGAACACTGAAGCTTTCTTT
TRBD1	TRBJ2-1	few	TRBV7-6	CASSWGQRGNEQFF	TGTGCCAGCAGCTGGGGACAGCGAGGCAATGAGCAGTTCTTC
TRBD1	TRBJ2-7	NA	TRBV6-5	CASRGAGQGSYEQYF	TGTGCCAGCAGAGGCGCTGGACAGGGTTCCTACGAGCAGTACTTC
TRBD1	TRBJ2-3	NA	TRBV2	CASSGQGTSSTDTQYF	TGTGCCAGCAGCGGACAGGGCACCTCTAGCACAGATACGCAGTATTTT
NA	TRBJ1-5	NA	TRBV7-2	CASSLSFSPQHF	TGTGCCAGCAGCCTCAGTTTTTCGCCCCAGCATTTT
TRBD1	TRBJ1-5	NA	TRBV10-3	CAISETGQGGFVQPQHF	TGTGCCATCAGTGAGACTGGACAGGGCGGGTTCGTTCAGCCCCAGCATTTT
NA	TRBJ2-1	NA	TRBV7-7	CASSLAGIKNEQFF	TGTGCTAGCAGCTTAGCCGGGATCAAGAATGAGCAGTTCTTC
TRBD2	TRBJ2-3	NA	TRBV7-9	CASSLTSGRARDTQYF	TGTGCCAGCAGCCTTACTAGCGGGAGGGCCAGAGATACGCAGTATTTT
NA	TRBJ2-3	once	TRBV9	CASSVGGVTTDTQYF	TGTGCCAGCAGCGTAGGGGGGGTTACCACAGATACGCAGTATTTT
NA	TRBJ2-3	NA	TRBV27	CASRRVGLTDTQYF	TGTGCCAGCAGGCGTGTGGGACTCACAGATACGCAGTATTTT
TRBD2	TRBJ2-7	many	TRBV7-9	CASSPTVGEGYEQYF	TGTGCCAGCAGCCCTACTGTGGGGGAGGGCTACGAGCAGTACTTC
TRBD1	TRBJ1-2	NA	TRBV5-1	CASSWGQGADYGYTF	TGCGCCAGCAGCTGGGGACAGGGGGCGGACTATGGCTACACCTTC
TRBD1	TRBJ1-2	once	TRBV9	CASSIGTGLRNYGYTF	TGTGCCAGCAGCATAGGGACAGGGCTTCGTAACTATGGCTACACCTTC
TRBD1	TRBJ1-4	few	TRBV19	CASSIGTGGTTNEKLFF	TGTGCCAGTAGTATCGGGACAGGGGGCACAACTAATGAAAAACTGTTTTTT
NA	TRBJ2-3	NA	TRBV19	CASSIDLGLTGRSQYF	TGTGCCAGTAGTATAGATCTTGGGCTGACCGGTCGGTCGCAGTATTTT
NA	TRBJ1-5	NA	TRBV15	CATSSRGGSNQPQHF	TGTGCCACCAGCTCCCGCGGGGGGAGCAATCAGCCCCAGCATTTT
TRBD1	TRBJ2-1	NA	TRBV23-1	CASSQPKGDSRGHNEQFF	TGCGCCAGCAGTCAACCAAAAGGGGACAGCCGAGGGCACAATGAGCAGTTCTTC
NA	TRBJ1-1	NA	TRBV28	CASSPTDRRNTEAFF	TGTGCCAGCAGTCCTACCGACAGGAGAAACACTGAAGCTTTCTTT
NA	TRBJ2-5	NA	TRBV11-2	CASSSRREFQETQYF	TGTGCCAGCAGCTCAAGACGGGAGTTCCAAGAGACCCAGTACTTC
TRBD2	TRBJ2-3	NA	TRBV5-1	CASSWTSGGGTDTQYF	TGCGCCAGCAGCTGGACTAGCGGAGGGGGCACAGATACGCAGTATTTT
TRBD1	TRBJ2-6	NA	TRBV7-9	CASSLAIGQGAGANVLTF	TGTGCCAGCAGCTTAGCAATTGGACAGGGGGCTGGGGCCAACGTCCTGACTTTC
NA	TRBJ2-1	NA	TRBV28	CASSPGSLGGGYNEQFF	TGTGCCAGCAGTCCGGGTTCTCTGGGGGGAGGTTACAATGAGCAGTTCTTC
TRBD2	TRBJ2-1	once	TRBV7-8	CASSLGVASGRNNEQFF	TGTGCCAGCAGCTTAGGAGTGGCTAGCGGGAGGAACAATGAGCAGTTCTTC
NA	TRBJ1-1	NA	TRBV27	CASSPFDSGPSTEAFF	TGTGCCAGCAGCCCATTCGACAGTGGCCCCTCTACTGAAGCTTTCTTT
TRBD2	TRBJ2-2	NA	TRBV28	CASSPLPSGSYTGELFF	TGTGCCAGCAGTCCCTTACCTAGCGGGAGTTACACCGGGGAGCTGTTTTTT
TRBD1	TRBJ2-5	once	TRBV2	CASTLDREETQYF	TGTGCCAGCACCCTGGACAGGGAAGAGACCCAGTACTTC
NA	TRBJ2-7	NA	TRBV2	CASKEGEGMIFYEQYF	TGTGCCAGCAAGGAGGGAGAAGGAATGATTTTCTACGAGCAGTACTTC
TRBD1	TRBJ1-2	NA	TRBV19	CASGTEPSNYGYTF	TGTGCCAGCGGGACAGAACCTTCTAACTATGGCTACACCTTC
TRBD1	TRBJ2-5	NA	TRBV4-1	CASSQGQRQETQYF	TGCGCCAGCAGCCAGGGACAGCGCCAAGAGACCCAGTACTTC